The next 28 T cell receptor beta chains were all read from a single sample in a study of regulatory T cells in long-lasting Graves disease. Noted time point: persistent/refractory GD, antithyroid drugs over 5 years with positive TRAb. Following extraction of RNA from PBMCs, that RNA was used to make the TCR library. Arm-PCR of CDR3 regions and iRepertoire HTBI primers were the basis on which TCR beta libraries were built. TCRdb recomputed calls from the multiplex PCR reads with MiXCR, one row per CDR3 protein. The sample has a few hundred thousand distinct CDR3 sequences, less than 25% seen once. This specimen consisted of peripheral blood mononuclear cells (PBMCs), obtained when the disease was refractory, from a patient treated with antithyroid drugs. The receptors stem from a female donor with Graves disease.

The rearrangement uses TRBV5-6 and TRBJ2-2; the D gene is possibly TRBD1 (6 bases). Germline values: CDR1 SGHDT, CDR2 YYEEEE. Trimming removed 4 bases at V and 1 base at J, with 14 bases between. The CDR3 totals 16 residues. CDR3 sequence (DNA): TGTGCCAGCAGCCTAGAGTGGGGACAGAACACCGGGGAGCTGTTTTTT. Its protein is CASSLEWGQNTGELFF.

This clonotype was counted at least ten times. V usage is TRBV20-1 and J usage is TRBJ2-5, with 8 bases matching TRBD2. This CDR3 contains 16 residues. V dropped 6 bases and J dropped 2; count of bases not matched to a gene: 14. The germline gives CDR1 DFQATT, CDR2 SNEGSKA (reference sequence). The CDR3 DNA follows: TGCAGTGCCACGGGAGGGGCTAGCGCCCGTCAAGAGACCCAGTACTTC. Its protein product is CSATGGASARQETQYF.

This rearrangement joins TRBV15 to TRBJ2-7; 9 positions match TRBD2. The CDR3 covers 15 residues. Germline V lookup: CDR1 LNHNV, CDR2 YYDKDF (reference sequence). After removal of 3 bases from V and 2 bases from J, the junction contained 5 bases not matched to a gene. The CDR3 protein is CATSSTAGGTYEQYF. The CDR3 region has the DNA TGTGCCACCAGCAGTACAGCGGGAGGTACCTACGAGCAGTACTTC.

The chain uses TRBV14 and TRBJ1-1; possible D gene TRBD1, 5 bases. Trimming took 4 bases from V and 2 from J, leaving 11 bases between them. The CDR3 sequence is 14 residues long. The germline gives CDR1 SGHDN, CDR2 FVKESK. CDR3 loop: CASSPYRLNTEAFF. CDR3 nucleotide sequence: TGTGCCAGCAGCCCGTACAGGTTAAACACTGAAGCTTTCTTT.

This clonotype has only a few counts. The chain employs TRBV29-1 and TRBJ2-2; TRBD1 agrees at 8 bases. With V trimmed by 6 bases and J by 6 bases, 3 bases remained unmatched. The CDR3 has 12 amino acids. CDR1 is SQVTM, CDR2 ANQGSEA, per germline. Here the CDR3 reads CSVDRGAGELFF. CDR3 DNA: TGCAGCGTAGACAGGGGTGCCGGGGAGCTGTTTTTT.

This clonotype was observed at least ten times. The J gene is TRBJ2-7, the V gene TRBV6-5; tentatively, D is TRBD2 (6 bases). Per the germline V gene, CDR1 is MNHEY and CDR2 is SVGAGI. Trimming removed 0 bases at V and 3 bases at J, with 12 bases between. The CDR3 sequence is 15 residues long. The CDR3: CASSYSPGAGYEQYF. CDR3 in DNA: TGTGCCAGCAGTTACTCGCCGGGAGCGGGCTACGAGCAGTACTTC.

The CDR3 loop is CASNPAPGQGSYEQYF. The CDR3 DNA follows: TGTGCCAGCAACCCAGCCCCGGGACAGGGTTCCTACGAGCAGTACTTC. This rearrangement joins TRBV7-9 to TRBJ2-7; 9 bases line up with TRBD1. CDR1 and CDR2 (germline): SEHNR, FQNEAQ (reference sequence). J lost 1 base, V lost 7 bases, and 11 bases had no gene match. This CDR3 has 16 amino acids.

This clonotype showed up many times. The J gene is TRBJ1-4, the V gene TRBV30; D not resolved. Per germline, CDR1 GTSNPN and CDR2 SVGIG (reference sequence). The ends were cut back, 0 bases at V and 0 bases at J, with 5 bases in the middle. This CDR3 is built from 14 residues. CDR3 region: CAWSVQATNEKLFF. CDR3 DNA sequence: TGTGCCTGGAGTGTACAAGCAACTAATGAAAAACTGTTTTTT.

This clonotype appeared many times. This sequence joins TRBV28 and TRBJ1-1; 7 nucleotides match TRBD1. CDR1 and CDR2 from the germline V gene are MDHEN and SYDVKM. Trimming cost V 5 bases and J 0 bases; bases outside gene matches: 3. CDR3 size: 14 residues. The CDR3 nucleotides are TGTGCCAGCAGTACGGACAGGCTGAACACTGAAGCTTTCTTT. This codes for CASSTDRLNTEAFF. The full variable domain, with the rest looked up from reference TRBV28 and TRBJ1-1, is DVKVTQSSRYLVKRTGEKVFLECVQDMDHENMFWYRQDPGLGLRLIYFSYDVKMKEKGDIPEGYSVSREKKERFSLILESASTNQTSMYLCASSTDRLNTEAFFGQGTRLTVV.

This clonotype has at least ten counts. The chain couples TRBV2 to TRBJ2-6; D is possibly TRBD2 (5 bases). The CDR3 length is 14 residues. The germline gives CDR1 SNHLY, CDR2 FYNNEI. V was trimmed by 1 base and J by 10 bases, leaving 11 bases between them. CDR3 DNA: TGTGCCAGCAGTGAAGAGGCCGGGGTTAACGTCCTGACTTTC. It encodes CASSEEAGVNVLTF.

This clonotype was observed a few times. The genes are TRBV10-2 and TRBJ2-7; tentatively, D is TRBD1 (6 bases). CDR1 is WSHSY, CDR2 SAAADI, per germline. The CDR3 sequence is 15 residues long. V dropped 9 bases and J dropped 1 base, with 19 bases sitting between them. The DNA of the CDR3 is TGCGCCAGTAAAATGCCCGGACAGTTTTCCTACGAGCAGTACTTC. Translation: CASKMPGQFSYEQYF.

The V call is TRBV18, the J call TRBJ1-5; unclear D gene. V dropped 1 base and J dropped 2 bases, with 15 bases sitting between them. The CDR3 consists of 17 residues. Germline CDR1 and CDR2: KGHSH and LQKENI. For the CDR3, the DNA is TGTGCCAGCTCACCACGGGAGGGTGGAGGAGGCAATCAGCCCCAGCATTTT. The encoded protein is CASSPREGGGGNQPQHF. Together with reference TRBV18 and TRBJ1-5, the CDR3 gives the full variable domain: NAGVMQNPRHLVRRRGQEARLRCSPMKGHSHVYWYRQLPEEGLKFMVYLQKENIIDESGMPKERFSAEFPKEGPSILRIQQVVRGDSAAYFCASSPREGGGGNQPQHFGDGTRLSIL.

The chain combines TRBV7-2 with TRBJ2-2, with 8 bases lining up with TRBD2. Germline loops: CDR1 SGHTA, CDR2 FQGNSA. CDR3 length equals 19 residues. Unmatched junction bases numbered 13, after V lost 1 base and J lost 3 bases. The CDR3 loop reads CASSLVPFWVAGHTGELFF. The CDR3 DNA follows: TGTGCCAGCAGCTTAGTTCCCTTTTGGGTAGCGGGACACACCGGGGAGCTGTTTTTT.

The rearrangement links TRBV7-8 to TRBJ1-6; 8 nucleotides agree with TRBD1. V dropped 6 bases and J dropped 10; count of bases not matched to a gene: 11. Germline assignment: CDR1 SGHVS and CDR2 FQNEAQ. This CDR3 contains 15 residues. Written as DNA, the CDR3 is TGTGCCAGCAGTCCGCCGGGACAGGCAACATCACCCCTCCACTTT. Protein sequence: CASSPPGQATSPLHF.

This clonotype was detected ten times or more. The chain uses TRBV27 and TRBJ2-5; D is ambiguous. The CDR3 loop spans 15 amino acids. Trimming took off 2 bases at V and 2 bases at J, with 12 bases between the two ends. Per the germline V gene, CDR1 is MNHEY and CDR2 is SMNVEV (reference sequence). CDR3 in DNA: TGTGCCAGCAGTTTAATTGGATTTGGGCAAGAGACCCAGTACTTC. It is translated as CASSLIGFGQETQYF.

The genes are TRBV29-1 and TRBJ1-1; a possible D gene is TRBD1 (6 bases). Germline V gene lookup returns CDR1 SQVTM and CDR2 ANQGSEA. The germline V and J ends were trimmed by 5 bases and 1 base, with 11 bases remaining between them. This CDR3 comprises 13 residues. The CDR3, as DNA: TGCAGCGTTTTACAGGGCCAGAACACTGAAGCTTTCTTT. Encoded protein: CSVLQGQNTEAFF.

This clonotype was seen repeatedly, ten times or more. The chain has TRBV12-3 or TRBV12-4 and TRBJ2-4; 8 bases align to TRBD1. V dropped 3 bases and J dropped 7; count of bases not matched to a gene: 5. The CDR3 has 14 amino acids. CDR3 residues: CASSFIDRGNIQYF. The CDR3 coding sequence is TGTGCCAGCAGTTTTATCGACAGGGGTAACATTCAGTACTTC.

This clonotype came up a few times. V and J are TRBV18 and TRBJ2-6, with D unclear. The V end lost 10 bases, the J end lost 2 bases, and 15 bases lay between the germline ends. Germline V lookup: CDR1 KGHSH, CDR2 LQKENI. The CDR3 spans 15 residues. The CDR3 nucleotides are TGTGCCACCACTTCCGCCCTCGCTGGGGCCAACGTCCTGACTTTC. Protein sequence: CATTSALAGANVLTF.

The chain has TRBV20-1 and TRBJ2-5; 10 bases line up with TRBD2. This CDR3 comprises 16 residues. Losses at the gene ends were 0 bases for V and 2 bases for J; bases not matched to a gene: 6. Germline assignment: CDR1 DFQATT and CDR2 SNEGSKA (reference sequence). CDR3 in DNA: TGCAGTGCTAGAGAAATAGCGGGAGGCCCACAAGAGACCCAGTACTTC. Encoded protein: CSAREIAGGPQETQYF.

Ten or more counts support this clonotype. A read error may account for a junction end that differs from germline. J is TRBJ1-5 and V is TRBV5-1; D remains unclear. Germline CDR1 is SGHRS and CDR2 is YFSETQ. This CDR3 region has 13 residues. As DNA, the CDR3 is TGTGCCAGCAGTTTAGTGGGGAATCAGCCCCAGCATTTT. Its translation: CASSLVGNQPQHF.

The chain links TRBV18 to TRBJ2-5; 9 bases are shared with TRBD2. CDR3 size: 14 residues. CDR1 is KGHSH and CDR2 is LQKENI in the germline V gene. With 3 bases clipped from V and 5 bases from J, the junction kept 4 bases outside the gene matches. The DNA for the CDR3 is TGTGCCAGCTCACCTCCTAGCGGGATGGAGACCCAGTACTTC. Its protein is CASSPPSGMETQYF.

The chain combines TRBV6-1 with TRBJ1-4, with TRBD1 identical over 7 bases. Germline V CDR1 and CDR2: MNHNS, SASEGT. The CDR3 has 14 residues. The V and J ends lost 6 bases and 7 bases, in that order; junction bases with no gene match: 8. The CDR3 DNA reads as TGTGCCAGCAGCAAGAACGGACAGGCTGAAAAACTGTTTTTT. It yields the protein CASSKNGQAEKLFF.

Points on this clonotype: A much larger clone lies one base from this, so it may be a read error. The V call is TRBV24-1, the J call TRBJ2-2; 9 nucleotides line up with TRBD1. Germline-derived CDR1 and CDR2 are KGHDR and SFDVKD. Losses at the gene ends were 2 bases for V and 5 bases for J; bases not matched to a gene: 8. The CDR3 totals 17 residues. DNA for the CDR3: TGTGCCACCAGTGATTCCAGGACAGGGGCGAGAACCGGGGAGCTGTTTTTT. It translates to CATSDSRTGARTGELFF.

This clonotype has a handful of counts. The chain uses TRBV13 and TRBJ2-7; D unresolved. Germline V gives CDR1 PRHDT, CDR2 FYEKMQ (reference sequence). The CDR3 is 14 amino acids. Trimming stripped 5 bases from V and 4 bases from J, with 15 bases between. CDR3 sequence: CASSQWGTLYEQYF. The CDR3 coding sequence is TGTGCCAGCAGCCAATGGGGTACGTTGTACGAGCAGTACTTC.

There are many counts of this clonotype. The chain couples TRBV20-1 to TRBJ2-7; D uncertain. Germline V CDR1 and CDR2: DFQATT, SNEGSKA (reference sequence). V lost 1 base and J lost 0, with 4 bases in between. The CDR3 has 12 residues. In DNA form, the CDR3 reads TGCAGTGCTAGAGCGGTCTCCTACGAGCAGTACTTC. Amino acids: CSARAVSYEQYF.

This clonotype was seen many times. The J gene is TRBJ2-7, the V gene TRBV2; TRBD2 might be the D (6 bases). The CDR3 runs 15 residues. Germline values: CDR1 SNHLY, CDR2 FYNNEI. Trimming removed 3 bases at V and 3 bases at J, with 15 bases between. The CDR3 reads CASSDLTLGGYEQYF. The CDR3 DNA reads TGTGCCAGCAGTGATCTCACCCTCGGGGGCTACGAGCAGTACTTC.

V gene TRBV9 combines with J gene TRBJ2-4, with D possibly being TRBD1 or TRBD2 (7 bases each). V was trimmed by 3 bases and J by 6 bases, leaving 16 bases between them. Germline V gene sequence: CDR1 SGDLS, CDR2 YYNGEE. The CDR3 is 15 amino acids. CDR3: CASSAGGGEGNIQYF. As DNA, the CDR3 is TGTGCCAGCAGCGCAGGGGGGGGCGAAGGAAACATTCAGTACTTC.

A word on this clonotype: A read error may be the cause here, since a much bigger clone is one base away. This sequence joins TRBV7-8 and TRBJ2-6, with 9 bases identical to TRBD1. Germline lookup yields CDR1 SGHVS and CDR2 FQNEAQ. There are 18 residues in the CDR3. CDR3 loop: CASGLVDRGTAGANVLTF. DNA for the CDR3: TGTGCCAGCGGCTTAGTCGACAGGGGGACGGCTGGGGCCAACGTCCTGACTTTC.